The 22 T cell receptor beta chains below all came from one sample that was sequenced in a study of blood T cell repertoires in COVID-19 (dated by TCRdb to about 2020). The method behind the library was the immunoSEQ multiplex PCR assay. In its TCRdb copy, this immuneACCESS table keeps in-frame sequences only and misses some clones. Where compared with another copy, unresolved V genes explain less than half of these, and the others have no known cause. The table for this sample lists fewer than 300,000 clones; about 80% of them were counted only once. The ten largest clones take up 15% to 19% of the sample. What was sequenced was peripheral blood. The receptors derive from a person aged 65-85 years with COVID-19, enrolled during active disease.

V and J are TRBV9 and TRBJ2-3; TRBD2 aligns across 10 bases. Germline V lookup: CDR1 SGDLS, CDR2 YYNGEE. The CDR3 spans 16 residues. The V gene end was trimmed by 0 bases and the J gene end by 3 bases; junction bases not matched to a gene: 4. In nucleotides, the CDR3 is TGTGCCAGCAGCGTAGGGGTGGGACTAGCGACAGATACGCAGTATTTT. Protein: CASSVGVGLATDTQYF.

The J gene is TRBJ2-3, the V gene TRBV10-2; TRBD2 agrees at 14 bases. The trim removed 0 bases at V and 0 bases at J, leaving 2 bases unmatched. The CDR3 loop spans 18 amino acids. CDR1 is WSHSY, CDR2 SAAADI, per germline. Written as DNA, the CDR3 is TGCGCCAGCAGTGAGTCGACTAGCGGGGGGGCTAGCACAGATACGCAGTATTTT. Encoded protein: CASSESTSGGASTDTQYF.

This rearrangement joins TRBV29-1 to TRBJ2-6, with D perhaps TRBD1 (5 bases). This CDR3 is 17 amino acids long. The V end was cut by 3 bases, the J end by 0 bases, with 15 bases between. Germline CDR1 SQVTM, CDR2 ANQGSEA. The chain's CDR3 is CSVEVTGFPSGANVLTF. The CDR3 coding sequence is TGCAGCGTTGAGGTTACAGGTTTTCCCTCTGGGGCCAACGTCCTGACTTTC.

The chain uses TRBV5-1 and TRBJ2-1; D might be TRBD2 (5 bases). The CDR3 covers 15 residues. Germline loops: CDR1 SGHRS, CDR2 YFSETQ. V was cut by 0 bases and J by 8 bases, with 15 bases left in between. CDR3 amino acids: CASSLGPPGGDEQFF. The DNA of the CDR3 is TGCGCCAGCAGCTTGGGTCCACCCGGAGGAGATGAGCAGTTCTTC.

V usage is TRBV27 and J usage is TRBJ2-5; D call uncertain. The CDR3 consists of 12 residues. Per the germline V gene, CDR1 is MNHEY and CDR2 is SMNVEV (reference sequence). V lost 6 bases to trimming and J lost 3 bases, with 8 bases between them. The chain's CDR3 is CASRRGKETQYF. The DNA for the CDR3 is TGTGCCAGCAGAAGAGGAAAAGAGACCCAGTACTTC.

Worth noting for this clone: The germline gene is not matched at one end of the junction; a read error may be the cause. This sequence joins TRBV25-1 and TRBJ1-4; D may be TRBD1 (5 bases). The CDR3 has 15 amino acids. Germline V gene sequence: CDR1 MGHDK, CDR2 SYGVNS. The CDR3 loop reads CASSDSVSPNEELFF. The CDR3 DNA reads as TGTGCCAGCAGCGACAGCGTCAGCCCTAATGAAGAACTGTTTTTT.

The V call is TRBV5-1, the J call TRBJ2-5; 8 bases map to TRBD2. The CDR3 loop spans 16 amino acids. V lost 3 bases to trimming and J lost 2 bases; unmatched junction nucleotides: 9. CDR1 is SGHRS and CDR2 is YFSETQ in the germline V gene. The CDR3 loop reads CASSSTGRGAQETQYF. CDR3 nucleotide sequence: TGCGCCAGCAGCTCAACCGGGCGGGGGGCACAAGAGACCCAGTACTTC.

The genes are TRBV28 and TRBJ2-1, with D possibly TRBD2 on 5 matching bases. The CDR3 runs to 13 residues. Germline-derived CDR1 and CDR2 are MDHEN and SYDVKM. V was cut by 2 bases and J by 9 bases, with 11 bases left in between. CDR3 sequence reads: CASSLRTAIEQFF. The CDR3 nucleotides read TGTGCCAGCAGTTTAAGGACTGCGATTGAGCAGTTCTTC.

This CDR3 reads CASSTDGATGGGTQYF. The CDR3 nucleotides are TGTGCCAGCAGCACGGACGGGGCGACCGGGGGGGGGACCCAGTACTTC. This rearrangement joins TRBV7-2 to TRBJ2-5; TRBD2 agrees at 8 bases. Germline CDR1 is SGHTA and CDR2 is FQGNSA. V trimming: 5 bases; J trimming: 7 bases; junction bases outside the gene matches: 15. The CDR3 covers 16 residues.

The chain is built from TRBV14 and TRBJ2-1; 7 nucleotides line up with TRBD2. Trimming at V came to 2 bases and at J to 8 bases, leaving 12 bases not matched to a gene. The germline CDR1 and CDR2 sequences are SGHDN and FVKESK. This CDR3 spans 16 amino acids. CDR3 protein: CASSQTSGGSNYEQFF. CDR3 coding DNA: TGTGCCAGCAGCCAAACGAGCGGCGGGAGTAACTATGAGCAGTTCTTC.

CDR3 sequence reads: CASSVATGGMGYNEQFF. The CDR3 region has the DNA TGTGCCAGCAGCGTAGCCACAGGGGGAATGGGCTACAATGAGCAGTTCTTC. The chain is built from TRBV9 and TRBJ2-1, with 8 nucleotides matching TRBD1. The CDR3 loop spans 17 amino acids. The J segment lost 3 bases and the V segment lost 0 bases, leaving 8 bases of the junction unmatched. Germline V gene data show CDR1 as SGDLS and CDR2 as YYNGEE.

V gene TRBV7-8 combines with J gene TRBJ1-1, with D perhaps matching TRBD1 (6 bases). Trimming stripped 3 bases from V and 1 base from J, with 12 bases between. Per germline, CDR1 SGHVS and CDR2 FQNEAQ. The CDR3 spans 15 residues. The CDR3 loop reads CASSFLGQRNTEAFF. CDR3 DNA: TGTGCCAGCAGCTTCTTAGGACAGAGGAACACTGAAGCTTTCTTT.

The J gene is TRBJ2-2, the V gene TRBV6-5; 9 nucleotides match TRBD1. This CDR3 has 15 amino acids. Trimming removed 6 bases from V and 4 bases from J; junction bases left unmatched: 6. CDR1 and CDR2 from the germline V gene are MNHEY and SVGAGI. Written as DNA, the CDR3 is TGTGCCAGCAGGACGGGACAGGGTCCCACCGGGGAGCTGTTTTTT. Protein product: CASRTGQGPTGELFF.

The chain carries TRBV13 and TRBJ2-1, with 11 bases aligning to TRBD2. The CDR3 consists of 17 residues. Germline CDR1 reads PRHDT; CDR2 reads FYEKMQ (reference sequence). J gave up 6 bases and V 4 bases, and 11 bases lay outside the gene matches. CDR3: CASSSRTSGPYFNEQFF. The CDR3 nucleotides are TGTGCCAGCAGCTCGCGGACTAGCGGGCCCTATTTCAATGAGCAGTTCTTC. Drawing the rest from reference TRBV13 and TRBJ2-1, the complete variable domain is AAGVIQSPRHLIKEKRETATLKCYPIPRHDTVYWYQQGPGQDPQFLISFYEKMQSDKGSIPDRFSAQQFSDYHSELNMSSLELGDSALYFCASSSRTSGPYFNEQFFGPGTRLTVL.

The genes are TRBV18 and TRBJ2-7, with D possibly matching TRBD1 (6 bases). The CDR3 is 14 amino acids. The V end was cut by 6 bases, the J end by 2 bases, with 14 bases between. Germline V gene sequence: CDR1 KGHSH, CDR2 LQKENI. CDR3 nucleotide sequence: TGTGCCAGCTCCAACCGGACAGCAGCCTACGAGCAGTACTTC. It translates to CASSNRTAAYEQYF.

About this clone itself: This clone may be a read error of a much larger clone one base away. V is TRBV12-3 or TRBV12-4 and J is TRBJ2-1; D remains ambiguous. There are 12 residues in the CDR3. V lost 1 base to trimming and J lost 5 bases, with 3 bases between them. CDR3 sequence (DNA): TGTGCCAGCAGTTTAGTAAACAATGAGCAGTTCTTC. Encoded protein: CASSLVNNEQFF.

The gene calls are TRBV28 and TRBJ1-4, with 8 bases aligning to TRBD1. Germline CDR1 and CDR2: MDHEN and SYDVKM. There are 17 residues in the CDR3. Losses at the gene ends were 5 bases for V and 2 bases for J; bases not matched to a gene: 10. The CDR3 protein is CASSTRTGYGTNEKLFF. The CDR3 bases are TGTGCCAGCAGTACTAGGACAGGGTATGGGACTAATGAAAAACTGTTTTTT.

The chain couples TRBV30 to TRBJ1-6, with D perhaps TRBD1 (5 bases). V was trimmed by 8 bases and J by 7 bases, leaving 18 bases between them. Per the germline V gene, CDR1 is GTSNPN and CDR2 is SVGIG (reference sequence). The CDR3 runs to 14 residues. The CDR3 loop reads CAVRRGDPNSPLHF. In DNA form, the CDR3 reads TGTGCCGTACGGAGGGGCGATCCCAATTCACCCCTCCACTTT.

The V gene is TRBV11-2, the J gene TRBJ2-1, with 8 nucleotides matching TRBD1. Germline values: CDR1 SGHAT, CDR2 FQNNGV. Trimming took 4 bases from V and 2 from J; bases not matched to a gene: 4. The CDR3 totals 15 residues. The CDR3 DNA sequence: TGTGCCAGCAGCTACGACAGGGGAGCCTACAATGAGCAGTTCTTC. It codes for CASSYDRGAYNEQFF. Complete variable domain (other parts from reference TRBV11-2 and TRBJ2-1): EAGVAQSPRYKIIEKRQSVAFWCNPISGHATLYWYQQILGQGPKLLIQFQNNGVVDDSQLPKDRFSAERLKGVDSTLKIQPAKLEDSAVYLCASSYDRGAYNEQFFGPGTRLTVL.

The V and J genes are TRBV4-3 and TRBJ2-1; TRBD2 agrees at 11 bases. V lost 0 bases to trimming and J lost 15 bases; unmatched junction nucleotides: 7. This CDR3 spans 14 amino acids. Germline V gene sequence: CDR1 LGHNA, CDR2 YSLEER. The CDR3 coding sequence is TGCGCCAGCAGCCAAGAGTTAGCGGGAGGGCCTCGGTTCTTC. Amino acid sequence: CASSQELAGGPRFF.

The chain uses TRBV10-3 and TRBJ1-3; D gene unclear. V was shortened by 10 bases and J by 0 bases, with 10 bases between the two germline ends. This CDR3 region has 13 residues. Germline V gives CDR1 ENHRY, CDR2 SYGVKD. CDR3 region: CATGLNSGNTIYF. CDR3 nucleotides: TGTGCCACCGGACTGAACTCTGGAAACACCATATATTTT.

This chain links TRBV11-1 with TRBJ2-1; unclear D gene. CDR3 length: 12 residues. CDR1 and CDR2 (germline): SGHAT, FQDESV (reference sequence). Trimming pared 5 bases from V and 6 bases from J, leaving 8 bases between. The CDR3 DNA follows: TGTGCCAGCAGCGCGCGTTTCAATGAGCAGTTCTTC. Its translation: CASSARFNEQFF.